This T cell receptor (beta chain) was sequenced in a study of T cell changes during pregnancy in multiple sclerosis. By sample share, this clone is medium-sized. The table came from immunoSEQ multiplex PCR; TCRdb's copy has only in-frame clones and leaves some out. The data contain tens of thousands of clones, about 91% of them singletons. There are 15 residues in the CDR3. Trimming cost V 4 bases and J 2 bases, with 16 bases left between them. In germline, CDR1 is SGHRS, CDR2 YFSETQ. The sequence derives from a female donor with multiple sclerosis, enrolled in a pregnancy study. The chain couples TRBV5-1 to TRBJ2-7; the D gene is possibly TRBD1 (7 bases). The specimen was CD4+ T cells from peripheral blood mononuclear cells, collected in the first trimester of pregnancy. DNA for the CDR3: TGCGCCAGCAGCCCCAGGGGGGTCGTCGCCTACGAGCAGTACTTC. Translating it yields CASSPRGVVAYEQYF.